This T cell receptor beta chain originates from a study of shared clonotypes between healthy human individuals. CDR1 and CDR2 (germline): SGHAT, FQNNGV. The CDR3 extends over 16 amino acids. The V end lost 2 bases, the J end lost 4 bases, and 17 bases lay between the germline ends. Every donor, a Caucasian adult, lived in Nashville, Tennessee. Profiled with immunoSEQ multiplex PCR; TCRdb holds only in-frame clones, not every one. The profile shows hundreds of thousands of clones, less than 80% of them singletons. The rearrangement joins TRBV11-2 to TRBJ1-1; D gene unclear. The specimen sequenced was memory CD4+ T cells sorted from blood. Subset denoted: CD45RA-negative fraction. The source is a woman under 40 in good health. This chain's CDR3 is CASSLLDRASGTEAFF. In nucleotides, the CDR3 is TGTGCCAGCAGCTTACTAGACCGGGCATCGGGCACTGAAGCTTTCTTT.